Listed below are T cell receptor beta chains from one sample, sequenced in a study of blood T cell repertoires in COVID-19. Profiled with immunoSEQ multiplex PCR; TCRdb holds only in-frame clones, not every one. This table has under 250,000 clones, about 85% appearing once. Material: peripheral blood. The receptors come from a middle-aged man who had recovered from COVID-19. The conserved cysteine and the conserved F or W are not part of the CDR3 here.

CDR3: ASSSGLAGGTDTQY; J: TRBJ2-3; length: 14; V: TRBV5-1
CDR3: ASSLDRGPYEQY; J: TRBJ2-7; length: 12; V: TRBV11-2
CDR3: ASSPPSRGANGYT; J: TRBJ1-2; length: 13; V: TRBV18
CDR3: ASSAYGTQY; J: TRBJ2-5; length: 9; V: TRBV27
CDR3: ASSQVSGANTGELF; J: TRBJ2-2; length: 14; V: TRBV4-2
CDR3: AWSARTGVGSPLH; J: TRBJ1-6; length: 13; V: TRBV30
CDR3: ASSVTSGRANTGELF; J: TRBJ2-2; length: 15; V: TRBV19
CDR3: ASSLSRGRSYEQY; J: TRBJ2-7; length: 13; V: TRBV6-2/TRBV6-3
CDR3: ASSLAGGTGGYEQY; J: TRBJ2-7; length: 14; V: TRBV5-1
CDR3: ASSPGRSSGVGDTQY; J: TRBJ2-3; length: 15; V: TRBV5-8
CDR3: ASSDEWSSPDTQY; J: TRBJ2-3; length: 13; V: TRBV2
CDR3: ASSFYLLGGETQY; J: TRBJ2-5; length: 13; V: TRBV28
CDR3: ASSFYKGNTIY; J: TRBJ1-3; length: 11; V: TRBV12-3/TRBV12-4
CDR3: ASSDQARDRNHEQY; J: TRBJ2-7; length: 14; V: TRBV6-1
CDR3: ACTGTGGSYEQY; J: TRBJ2-7; length: 12; V: TRBV30
CDR3: ASSDDRVGNTIY; J: TRBJ1-3; length: 12; V: TRBV2
CDR3: ASSYAGARSNSPLH; J: TRBJ1-6; length: 14; V: TRBV6-5
CDR3: SPSPDNEQF; J: TRBJ2-1; length: 9; V: TRBV20-1
CDR3: ASSPTDSSYGYT; J: TRBJ1-2; length: 12; V: TRBV18
CDR3: ASSMGAYRYEQY; J: TRBJ2-7; length: 12; V: TRBV19
CDR3: ASSHRQGNTGELF; J: TRBJ2-2; length: 13; V: TRBV18
CDR3: ASSLSGTGGGEKLF; J: TRBJ1-4; length: 14; V: TRBV28
CDR3: ASSLDGREGRDEQF; J: TRBJ2-1; length: 14; V: TRBV11-3
CDR3: ASRTSGRQYEQY; J: TRBJ2-7; length: 12; V: TRBV6-5
CDR3: ASSQSGSSGYNEQF; J: TRBJ2-1; length: 14; V: TRBV4-2
CDR3: ASSTPPGELF; J: TRBJ2-2; length: 10; V: TRBV12-3/TRBV12-4
CDR3: ASSFRTSGSGNEQF; J: TRBJ2-1; length: 14; V: TRBV11-2